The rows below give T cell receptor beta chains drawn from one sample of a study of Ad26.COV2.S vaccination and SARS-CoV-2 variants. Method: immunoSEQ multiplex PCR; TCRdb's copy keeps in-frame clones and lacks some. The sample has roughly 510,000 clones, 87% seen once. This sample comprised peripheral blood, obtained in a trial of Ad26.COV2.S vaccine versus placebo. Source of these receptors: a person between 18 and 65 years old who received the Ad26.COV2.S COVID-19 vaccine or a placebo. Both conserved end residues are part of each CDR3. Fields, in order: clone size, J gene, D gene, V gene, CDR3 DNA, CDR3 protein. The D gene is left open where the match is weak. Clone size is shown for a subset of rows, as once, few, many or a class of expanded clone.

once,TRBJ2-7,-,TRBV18,TGTGCCAGCTCAACAGGGAATGGCGAGCAGTACTTC,CASSTGNGEQYF
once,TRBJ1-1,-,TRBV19,TGTGCCAGTAGTATAGAAGGGGGGGGCACTGAAGCTTTCTTT,CASSIEGGGTEAFF
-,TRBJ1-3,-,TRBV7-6,TGTGCCAGCAGCTTAGTCTCTGGAAACACCATATATTTT,CASSLVSGNTIYF
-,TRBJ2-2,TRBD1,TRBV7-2,TGTGCCAGCAGCTTAAGGGGGCGGGCGAACACCGGGGAGCTGTTTTTT,CASSLRGRANTGELFF
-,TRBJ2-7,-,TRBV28,TGTGCCAGCAGTTTGCAGGGCTACGAGCAGTACTTC,CASSLQGYEQYF
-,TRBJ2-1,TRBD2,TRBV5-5,TGTGCCAGCAGGGCACATAGCGGGAGAAGGGATGAGCAGTTCTTC,CASRAHSGRRDEQFF
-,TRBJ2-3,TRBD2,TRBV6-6,TGTGCCAGCAGTCAGGGACTAGCGGGAGGGCCATCAGATACGCAGTATTTT,CASSQGLAGGPSDTQYF
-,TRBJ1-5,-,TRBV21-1,TGTGCCAGCAGCAAGGGACAGGGGGCTCGACCCCAGCATTTT,CASSKGQGARPQHF
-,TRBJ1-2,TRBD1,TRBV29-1,TGCAGCGTGGCGAGGGGGCGGTATGGCTACACCTTC,CSVARGRYGYTF
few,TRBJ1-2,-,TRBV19,TGTGCCAGTAGTACCCGACAGGAGCTTCCTCAGGGCTACACCTTC,CASSTRQELPQGYTF
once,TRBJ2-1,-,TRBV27,TGTGCCAGCAGTTTTACGGGGCGTTACAATGAGCAGTTCTTC,CASSFTGRYNEQFF
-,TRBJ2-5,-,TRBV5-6,TGTGCCAGCAGCTTTATCGGGGAGACCCAGTACTTC,CASSFIGETQYF
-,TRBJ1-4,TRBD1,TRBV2,TGTGCCAGCAGTCAGGACAGGGATGAAAAACTGTTTTTT,CASSQDRDEKLFF
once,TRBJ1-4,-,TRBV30,TGTGCCTGTCACCGGGCAAATGAAAAACTGTTTTTT,CACHRANEKLFF
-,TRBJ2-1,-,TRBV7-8,TGTGCCAGCAGCCGGCAGTGGGGCAATGAGCAGTTCTTC,CASSRQWGNEQFF
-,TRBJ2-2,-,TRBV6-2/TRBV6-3,TGTGCCAGCAGTTACATCTCTCAGGTCACTACCGGGGAGCTGTTTTTT,CASSYISQVTTGELFF
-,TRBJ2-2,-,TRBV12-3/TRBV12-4,TGTGCCAGCAGTCCTAGCGAGAACGGGGAGCTGTTTTTT,CASSPSENGELFF
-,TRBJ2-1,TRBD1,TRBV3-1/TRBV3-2,TGTGCCAGCAGCACGGGACAGCTCTCCTACAATGAGCAGTTCTTC,CASSTGQLSYNEQFF
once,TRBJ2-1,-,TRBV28,TGTGCCAGCAGTCCCATTCTAGGTGAGCAGTTCTTC,CASSPILGEQFF
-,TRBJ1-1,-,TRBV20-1,TGCAGTGCTAGTTCTTTGCAGCAGAACACTGAAGCTTTCTTT,CSASSLQQNTEAFF
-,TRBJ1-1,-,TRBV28,TGTGCCAGCAGTGCAGGGGCCCTGAACACTGAAGCTTTCTTT,CASSAGALNTEAFF
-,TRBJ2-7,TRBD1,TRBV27,TGTGCCAGCAGTTTAGTAGACAGGGGGGCCGAGCAGTACTTC,CASSLVDRGAEQYF
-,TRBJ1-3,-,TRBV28,TGTGCCAGTTGGCCGTTCTCTGGAAACACCATATATTTT,CASWPFSGNTIYF
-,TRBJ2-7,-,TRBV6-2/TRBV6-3,TGTGCCAGCAGTTCCCGGACTCATACCTACGAGCAGTACTTC,CASSSRTHTYEQYF
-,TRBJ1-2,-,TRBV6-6,TGTGCCAGCAGTTACTCGCCTGAAGGGGGACCCTATGGCTACACCTTC,CASSYSPEGGPYGYTF
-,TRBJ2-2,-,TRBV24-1,TGTGCCACCGGGGGCAGGCCTCCAACCGGGGAGCTGTTTTTT,CATGGRPPTGELFF
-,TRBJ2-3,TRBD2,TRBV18,TGTGCCAGCTCACCTGGGACTAGCGGGAGAGGAAAAGATACGCAGTATTTT,CASSPGTSGRGKDTQYF
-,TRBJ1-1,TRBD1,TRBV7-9,TGTGCCAGCAGCTCGGACAGGGGGCGAACTGAAGCTTTCTTT,CASSSDRGRTEAFF
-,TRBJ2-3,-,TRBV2,TGTGCCAGCAGTGAGTTCTCCCCTAGCACAGATACGCAGTATTTT,CASSEFSPSTDTQYF
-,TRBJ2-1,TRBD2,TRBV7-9,TGTGCCAGCGGCAGGGAGGGCATGTCCTACAATGAGCAGTTCTTC,CASGREGMSYNEQFF